Described below is a single T cell receptor beta chain sequence and its context. The antigen is undetermined. This sample stems from a study of shared clonotypes between healthy human individuals. Study-wide results and limits: Clonotype sharing across donors was expected to vary with sequencing depth. Limitation of the genetic and exposure-history diversity represented came from the few donors.

All donors were healthy HIV-negative adults lacking recent acute infections or vaccinations. The CDR3 is 21 residues long. Germline CDR1 reads LNHNV; CDR2 reads YYDKDF (reference sequence). The ends lost 0 bases at V and 4 bases at J; junction bases unmatched: 15. Repertoires were generated with immunoSEQ multiplex PCR, while TCRdb's copy carries only in-frame clones and drops some. The table records a few hundred thousand clones, around 78% of them present only once. The sequence derives from a woman aged 35 to 49 in good health. Some clones in this sample may be carry-over from other donors' samples. The specimen sequenced was PBMCs. This chain connects TRBV15 to TRBJ2-7, with 16 nucleotides matching TRBD2. The chain's CDR3 is CATSRDGPGLAGGPTIYEQYF. The CDR3 DNA follows: TGTGCCACCAGCAGAGATGGCCCGGGACTAGCGGGAGGGCCGACGATTTACGAGCAGTACTTC.